This passage covers 24 T cell receptor beta chains from one sample sequenced in a study of blood T cell repertoires in COVID-19. Assay used: immunoSEQ multiplex PCR; TCRdb lists only in-frame clones, some missing. The repertoire holds about 66,000 clones, with around 84% as singletons. Specimen: peripheral blood. The source of these receptors is a man between 45 and 60 years old with active COVID-19.

The rearrangement uses TRBV24-1 and TRBJ2-5; 7 bases are shared with TRBD1. Germline values: CDR1 KGHDR, CDR2 SFDVKD. The V and J ends lost 4 bases and 7 bases, in that order; junction bases with no gene match: 8. The CDR3 is 14 residues long. The DNA for the CDR3 is TGTGCCACCAGTGACCCCCGACAGGGTGGGACCCAGTACTTC. The encoded protein is CATSDPRQGGTQYF.

V is TRBV10-2 and J is TRBJ1-1, with TRBD1 matching 9 bases. The CDR3 sequence is 17 residues long. Germline-derived CDR1 and CDR2 are WSHSY and SAAADI. The V gene end was trimmed by 3 bases and the J gene end by 6 bases; junction bases not matched to a gene: 14. Here the CDR3 reads CASSEGQGTAWGPEAFF. For the CDR3, the DNA is TGCGCCAGCAGTGAAGGACAGGGGACGGCCTGGGGCCCTGAAGCTTTCTTT.

This clone occurred once. The chain is built from TRBV7-2 and TRBJ2-7; D gene ambiguous. V lost 1 base and J lost 2, with 15 bases in between. CDR3 size: 16 residues. The V gene's germline CDR1 is SGHTA and CDR2 FQGNSA. In nucleotides, the CDR3 is TGTGCCAGCAGCTTAGGAGGCAGCGCTAATCCCTACGAGCAGTACGTC. It translates to CASSLGGSANPYEQYV.

This clone was seen a few times. The chain has TRBV5-8 and TRBJ1-2; D gene uncertain. The germline V gene encodes CDR1 SGHTS and CDR2 YDEGEE. The germline V and J ends were trimmed by 2 bases and 2 bases, with 13 bases remaining between them. This CDR3 has 15 amino acids. The chain's CDR3 is CASSFRNTWNYGYTF. The CDR3 DNA follows: TGTGCCAGCAGCTTCAGAAACACCTGGAACTATGGCTACACCTTC.

V and J are TRBV4-1 and TRBJ2-3, with D possibly being TRBD2 (6 bases). The V gene lost 0 bases and the J gene lost 3 bases, with 13 bases spanning the gap. The CDR3 is 16 residues long. Per germline, CDR1 MGHRA and CDR2 YSYEKL. In DNA, the CDR3 is TGCGCCAGCAGCCAAGATCGCGGGAAAGGGACAGATACGCAGTATTTT. This sequence encodes CASSQDRGKGTDTQYF.

This clone was seen only a few times. The chain is built from TRBV6-5 and TRBJ1-5; the D gene is possibly TRBD1 (5 bases). Germline V CDR1 and CDR2: MNHEY, SVGAGI. This CDR3 region has 13 residues. V was cut by 4 bases and J by 7 bases, with 11 bases left in between. The CDR3 coding sequence is TGTGCCAGCAGTTCCAGGGAGGGACAGCCCCAGCATTTT. The encoded protein is CASSSREGQPQHF.

The chain is built from TRBV7-9 and TRBJ2-3, with 10 nucleotides matching TRBD2. This CDR3 has 19 residues. Germline CDR1 and CDR2: SEHNR and FQNEAQ (reference sequence). V lost 4 bases and J lost 2; bases outside the gene matches: 15. In DNA, the CDR3 is TGTGCCAGCAGCTCGGGACTAGCGACACTCGAGGGGCACACAGATACGCAGTATTTT. Translated: CASSSGLATLEGHTDTQYF.

This chain's CDR3 is CASSVRTPSYEQYF. The CDR3 DNA sequence: TGTGCCAGCAGCGTAAGGACACCATCCTACGAGCAGTACTTC. The rearrangement joins TRBV9 to TRBJ2-7, with D possibly matching TRBD1 (5 bases). Trimming took 1 base from V and 1 from J, leaving 9 bases between them. CDR1 and CDR2 (germline): SGDLS, YYNGEE. The CDR3 is made up of 14 amino acids.

This clone was picked up a small number of times. CDR3 protein: CASSIARYMNTEAFF. For the CDR3, the DNA is TGTGCCAGTAGTATTGCCAGGTACATGAACACTGAAGCTTTCTTT. The V and J genes are TRBV19 and TRBJ1-1; the D is unclear. CDR1 is LNHDA, CDR2 SQIVND, per germline (reference sequence). The CDR3 is made up of 15 amino acids. V was cut by 3 bases and J by 0 bases, with 11 bases left in between.

This clone was seen a single time. The chain uses TRBV19 and TRBJ1-2; 7 positions agree with TRBD1. J gave up 6 bases and V 4 bases, and 14 bases lay outside the gene matches. The germline V gene encodes CDR1 LNHDA and CDR2 SQIVND (reference sequence). There are 16 residues in the CDR3. The CDR3 coding sequence is TGTGCCAGTAGTACCATGGACAGGATTGAGGTTGATGGCTACACCTTC. Amino acids: CASSTMDRIEVDGYTF.

The rearrangement uses TRBV7-2 and TRBJ2-6; 8 positions match TRBD1. Germline CDR1 SGHTA, CDR2 FQGNSA. J gave up 1 base and V 5 bases, and 1 base lay outside the gene matches. The CDR3 has 15 residues. CDR3 nucleotides: TGTGCCAGCAGCAACAGGGGGTCTGGGGCCAACGTCCTGACTTTC. Encoded protein: CASSNRGSGANVLTF. The whole variable domain, filled in from reference TRBV7-2 and TRBJ2-6, reads GAGVSQSPSNKVTEKGKDVELRCDPISGHTALYWYRQSLGQGLEFLIYFQGNSAPDKSGLPSDRFSAERTGGSVSTLTIQRTQQEDSAVYLCASSNRGSGANVLTFGAGSRLTVL.

In its sample, this clone was seen once. V usage is TRBV18 and J usage is TRBJ2-7, with D perhaps matching TRBD1 (6 bases). From germline, CDR1 is KGHSH and CDR2 LQKENI. V lost 4 bases and J lost 2, with 9 bases in between. The CDR3 runs 13 residues. The CDR3 sequence is CASSLQGPYEQYF. In DNA, the CDR3 is TGTGCCAGCTCACTACAGGGTCCCTACGAGCAGTACTTC.

The chain uses TRBV3-1 (or the pseudogene TRBV3-2) and TRBJ1-1; a weak D match, TRBD1 (6 bases). This CDR3 spans 14 amino acids. The germline CDR1 and CDR2 sequences are LGHDT and YNNKEL (reference sequence). V dropped 4 bases and J dropped 1 base, with 10 bases sitting between them. Here the CDR3 reads CASSLRDKNTEAFF. The CDR3 region has the DNA TGTGCCAGCAGCCTACGGGACAAGAACACTGAAGCTTTCTTT.

The V call is TRBV5-1, the J call TRBJ1-4; 7 bases are a match to TRBD1. This CDR3 contains 15 residues. V shed 1 base, J shed 6 bases, and the junction held 6 bases outside the gene matches. CDR1 and CDR2 from the germline V gene are SGHRS and YFSETQ. Written as DNA, the CDR3 is TGCGCCAGCAGCTTGAATCAGGGGGACTATGAAAAACTGTTTTTT. Translating gives CASSLNQGDYEKLFF. The whole variable domain, remainder taken from reference TRBV5-1 and TRBJ1-4, is KAGVTQTPRYLIKTRGQQVTLSCSPISGHRSVSWYQQTPGQGLQFLFEYFSETQRNKGNFPGRFSGRQFSNSRSEMNVSTLELGDSALYLCASSLNQGDYEKLFFGSGTQLSVL.

The chain has TRBV11-2 and TRBJ1-1; D uncertain. Looked up from germline, CDR1 is SGHAT and CDR2 is FQNNGV. V shed 3 bases and J shed 7 bases, with 18 bases lying between them. The CDR3 is 15 amino acids. The CDR3 loop reads CASSFSPERRNEAFF. The CDR3 nucleotides are TGTGCCAGCAGCTTCTCCCCGGAGAGAAGGAATGAAGCTTTCTTT.

The gene calls are TRBV6-1 and TRBJ2-7; 8 positions agree with TRBD1. Per the germline V gene, CDR1 is MNHNS and CDR2 is SASEGT. The CDR3 has 15 amino acids. The junction had 8 bases not matched to a gene; V was cut back by 2 bases and J by 5 bases. The CDR3 spells CASSEPGQDRHEQYF. CDR3 bases: TGTGCCAGCAGTGAACCGGGACAGGATCGTCACGAGCAGTACTTC.

The chain carries TRBV7-9 and TRBJ2-3; 8 nucleotides line up with TRBD2. There are 13 residues in the CDR3. Germline CDR1 and CDR2: SEHNR and FQNEAQ (reference sequence). J was trimmed by 2 bases and V by 11 bases; bases with no gene match: 6. CDR3 region: CAARGGLTDTQYF. The CDR3 DNA follows: TGTGCCGCACGGGGGGGCCTCACAGATACGCAGTATTTT.

CDR3 residues: CASSPYPTGVAGVYHEQYV. As DNA, the CDR3 is TGTGCCAGCAGCCCTTACCCTACAGGGGTAGCGGGAGTCTACCACGAGCAGTACGTC. V gene TRBV5-4 combines with J gene TRBJ2-7, with 9 bases lining up with TRBD2. CDR1 and CDR2 (germline): SGHNT, YYREEE (reference sequence). With V trimmed by 4 bases and J by 5 bases, 22 bases remained unmatched. CDR3 size: 19 residues.

This chain links TRBV11-2 with TRBJ2-1; D remains ambiguous. CDR1 and CDR2 from the germline V gene are SGHAT and FQNNGV. CDR3 length: 13 residues. The V gene lost 2 bases and the J gene lost 3 bases, with 5 bases spanning the gap. CDR3 sequence (DNA): TGTGCCAGCAGCTTAAACAGCTACAATGAGCAGTTCTTC. Its protein product is CASSLNSYNEQFF.

This chain's CDR3 is CASRQSGGSTYEQYF. As DNA, the CDR3 is TGTGCCAGTAGACAGTCAGGGGGATCGACCTACGAGCAGTACTTC. This chain joins TRBV19 and TRBJ2-7; 7 positions agree with TRBD1. Germline trimming cut 6 bases from V and 2 bases from J; bases unmatched to any gene: 10. The germline gives CDR1 LNHDA, CDR2 SQIVND (reference sequence). This CDR3 comprises 15 residues.

The gene calls are TRBV11-1 and TRBJ2-1, with D maybe TRBD2 (5 bases). V dropped 7 bases and J dropped 5 bases, with 21 bases sitting between them. Germline assignment: CDR1 SGHAT and CDR2 FQDESV (reference sequence). The CDR3 totals 16 residues. In DNA form, the CDR3 reads TGTGCCAGCACCATCCACCCGAGCGGAGTAGACAATGAGCAGTTCTTC. It yields the protein CASTIHPSGVDNEQFF.

This clone was seen more than once but under ten times. The rearrangement joins TRBV5-5 to TRBJ2-5, with 12 positions matching TRBD1. This CDR3 contains 16 residues. Trimming removed 0 bases from V and 3 bases from J; junction bases left unmatched: 3. CDR1 SGHKS and CDR2 YYEKEE come from the germline V gene (reference sequence). This CDR3 reads CASSLGGTGGEETQYF. CDR3 DNA: TGTGCCAGCAGCTTGGGTGGGACAGGGGGCGAAGAGACCCAGTACTTC.

J is TRBJ2-3 and V is TRBV7-8; TRBD1 might be the D (6 bases). The CDR3 runs to 14 residues. Germline CDR1 SGHVS, CDR2 FQNEAQ. Trimming left V 1 base short and J 2 bases short, with 7 bases between. This CDR3 is CASSLDRATDTQYF. CDR3 in DNA: TGTGCCAGCAGCTTAGACAGGGCCACAGATACGCAGTATTTT.

This rearrangement joins TRBV5-1 to TRBJ1-2, with 7 bases matching TRBD1. V lost 0 bases and J lost 7; bases outside the gene matches: 6. Germline V lookup: CDR1 SGHRS, CDR2 YFSETQ. CDR3 size: 14 residues. This CDR3 is CASSLDRGSSGYTF. CDR3 sequence (DNA): TGCGCCAGCAGCTTGGACAGGGGATCCTCTGGCTACACCTTC.